The subject of this entry is one T cell receptor (beta chain). This specimen belongs to a study of cytotoxic CD8 clonotypes in ibrutinib-treated CLL. The ends were cut back, 4 bases at V and 6 bases at J, with 7 bases in the middle. The CDR3 is made up of 11 amino acids. The germline CDR1 and CDR2 sequences are MGHRA and YSYEKL. Profiling relied on immunoSEQ multiplex PCR, and the TCRdb table lists in-frame clones only, not all of them. The data contain 250,000 to 350,000 clones, 76% of them singletons. The sample consisted of PBMCs, taken at disease progression, from a patient treated with ibrutinib. This chain joins TRBV4-1 and TRBJ2-7, with D hard to call. This clonotype was sampled from a human donor with chronic lymphocytic leukemia. The CDR3 DNA reads TGCGCCAGCAGCCTTGACGGCGAGCAGTACTTC. Translation: CASSLDGEQYF.